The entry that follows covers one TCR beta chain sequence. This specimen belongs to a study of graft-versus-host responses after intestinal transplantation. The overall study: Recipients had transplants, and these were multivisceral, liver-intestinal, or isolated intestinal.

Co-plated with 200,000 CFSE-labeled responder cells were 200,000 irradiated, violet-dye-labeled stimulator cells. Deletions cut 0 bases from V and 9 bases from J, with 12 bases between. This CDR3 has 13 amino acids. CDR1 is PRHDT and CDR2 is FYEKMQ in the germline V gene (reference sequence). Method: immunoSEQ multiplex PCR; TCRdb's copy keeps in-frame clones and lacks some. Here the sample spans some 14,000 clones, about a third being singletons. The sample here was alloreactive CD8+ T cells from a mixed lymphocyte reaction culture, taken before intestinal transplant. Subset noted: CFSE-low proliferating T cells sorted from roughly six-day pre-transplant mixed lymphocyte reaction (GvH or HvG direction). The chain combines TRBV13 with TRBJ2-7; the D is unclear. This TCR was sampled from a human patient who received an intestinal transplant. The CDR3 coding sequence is TGTGCCAGCAGCTTAGGCGGTCGTCACCGGCAGTACTTC. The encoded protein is CASSLGGRHRQYF.